The clone carrying this T cell receptor (beta chain) was seen repeatedly, ten times or more. The sample originates from a study of T-cell reconstitution after alpha-beta-depleted transplantation in children. It was with unique molecular identifiers that the TCRbeta library was prepared. MiXCR was run by TCRdb on the PCR reads, yielding one entry per CDR3 protein. The sample shows about 610,000 distinct CDR3 sequences, 8% to 11% of them seen only once. The specimen comprised PBMCs from the stem cell graft donor, sampled from the stem cell graft. The receptor's source is a human donor who donated a stem cell graft to a child with acute myeloid leukemia.

The CDR3 region is CASSAGGTAGGKLFF. The CDR3 nucleotides read TGTGCCAGCAGCGCGGGAGGGACAGCGGGGGGAAAACTGTTTTTT. The chain combines TRBV25-1 with TRBJ1-4, with 7 bases that match TRBD1. The germline V gene has CDR1 MGHDK and CDR2 SYGVNS. The V and J ends lost 6 bases and 10 bases, in that order; junction bases with no gene match: 14. CDR3 size: 15 residues.